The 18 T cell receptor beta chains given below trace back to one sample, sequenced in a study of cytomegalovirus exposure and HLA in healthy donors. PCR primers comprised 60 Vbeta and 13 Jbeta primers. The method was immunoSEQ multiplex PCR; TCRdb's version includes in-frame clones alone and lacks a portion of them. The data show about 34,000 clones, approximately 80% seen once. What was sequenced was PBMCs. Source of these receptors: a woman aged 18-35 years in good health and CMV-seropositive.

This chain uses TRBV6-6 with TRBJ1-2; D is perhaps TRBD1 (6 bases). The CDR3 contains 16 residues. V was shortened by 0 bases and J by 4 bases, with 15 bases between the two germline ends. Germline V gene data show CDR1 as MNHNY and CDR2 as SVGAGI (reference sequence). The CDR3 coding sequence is TGTGCCAGCAGTTACTCCGGGACGACACAGGGCTATGGCTACACCTTC. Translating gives CASSYSGTTQGYGYTF.

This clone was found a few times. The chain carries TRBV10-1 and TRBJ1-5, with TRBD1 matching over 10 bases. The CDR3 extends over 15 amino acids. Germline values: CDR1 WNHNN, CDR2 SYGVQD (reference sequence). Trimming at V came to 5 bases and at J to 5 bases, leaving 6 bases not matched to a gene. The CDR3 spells CASSMGQGRYQPQHF. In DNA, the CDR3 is TGCGCCAGCAGTATGGGACAGGGGAGATATCAGCCCCAGCATTTT.

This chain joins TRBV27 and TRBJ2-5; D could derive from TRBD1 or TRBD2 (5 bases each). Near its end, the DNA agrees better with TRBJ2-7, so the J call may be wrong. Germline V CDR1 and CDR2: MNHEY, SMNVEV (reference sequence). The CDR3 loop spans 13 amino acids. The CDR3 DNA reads TGTGCCAGCAGTTCTGGGGGCTCCTACGAGCAGTACTTC. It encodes CASSSGGSYEQYF.

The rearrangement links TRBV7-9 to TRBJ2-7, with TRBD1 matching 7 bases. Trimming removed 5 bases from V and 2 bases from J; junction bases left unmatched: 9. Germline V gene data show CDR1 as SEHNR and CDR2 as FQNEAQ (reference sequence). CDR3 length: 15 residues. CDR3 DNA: TGTGCCAGCAGCCAACAGGGGTCGTCGCCCTACGAGCAGTACTTC. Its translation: CASSQQGSSPYEQYF.

CDR3 sequence: CASSPPSGSYEQYF. CDR3 DNA: TGTGCCAGCAGCCCCCCCAGCGGATCCTACGAGCAGTACTTC. V and J are TRBV5-6 and TRBJ2-7; possible D gene TRBD2, 5 bases. V lost 4 bases, J lost 1 base, and 12 bases lay in between. The germline V gene encodes CDR1 SGHDT and CDR2 YYEEEE. This CDR3 contains 14 residues.

CDR3 sequence reads: CAWGMRRATNEKLFF. The CDR3 DNA sequence: TGTGCCTGGGGTATGCGCAGGGCAACTAATGAAAAACTGTTTTTT. The rearrangement uses TRBV30 and TRBJ1-4; D may be TRBD1 (5 bases). The CDR3 is made up of 15 amino acids. Germline-derived CDR1 and CDR2 are GTSNPN and SVGIG (reference sequence). V was pared by 5 bases and J by 0 bases, with 13 bases between.

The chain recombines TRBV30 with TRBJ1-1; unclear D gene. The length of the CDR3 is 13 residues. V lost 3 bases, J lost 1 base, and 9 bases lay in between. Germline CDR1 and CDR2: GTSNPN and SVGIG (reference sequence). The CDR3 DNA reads TGTGCCTGGAGCCAACACCCGAACACTGAAGCTTTCTTT. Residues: CAWSQHPNTEAFF.

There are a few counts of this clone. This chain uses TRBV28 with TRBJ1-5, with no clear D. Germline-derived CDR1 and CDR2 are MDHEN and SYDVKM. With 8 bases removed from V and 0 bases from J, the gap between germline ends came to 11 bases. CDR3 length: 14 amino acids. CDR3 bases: TGTGCCAGCCAAAACGCCTATAGCAATCAGCCCCAGCATTTT. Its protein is CASQNAYSNQPQHF.

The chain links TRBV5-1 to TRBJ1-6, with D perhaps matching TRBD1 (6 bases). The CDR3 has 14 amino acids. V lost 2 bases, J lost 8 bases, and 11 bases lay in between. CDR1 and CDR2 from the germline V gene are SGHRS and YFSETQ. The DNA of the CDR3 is TGCGCCAGCAGCTTCAGGGGTTTGGATTCACCCCTCCACTTT. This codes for CASSFRGLDSPLHF.

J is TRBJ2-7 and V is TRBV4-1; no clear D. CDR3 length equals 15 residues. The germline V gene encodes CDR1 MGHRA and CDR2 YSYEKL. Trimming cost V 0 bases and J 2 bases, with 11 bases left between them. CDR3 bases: TGCGCCAGCAGCCAAGACTGGCCAACCACCTACGAGCAGTACTTC. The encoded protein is CASSQDWPTTYEQYF.

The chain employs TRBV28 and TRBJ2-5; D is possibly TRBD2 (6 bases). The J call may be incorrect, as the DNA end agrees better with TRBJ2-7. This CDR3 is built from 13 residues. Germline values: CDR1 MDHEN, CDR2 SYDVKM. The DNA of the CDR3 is TGTGCCAGCGCCCAGACGGGACTCTACGAGCAGTACTTC. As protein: CASAQTGLYEQYF.

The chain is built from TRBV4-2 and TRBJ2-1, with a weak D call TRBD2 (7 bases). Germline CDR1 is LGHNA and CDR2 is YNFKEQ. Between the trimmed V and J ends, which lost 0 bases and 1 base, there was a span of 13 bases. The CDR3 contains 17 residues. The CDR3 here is CASSQDLGGASYNEQFF. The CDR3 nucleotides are TGTGCCAGCAGCCAAGATCTTGGGGGGGCTTCCTACAATGAGCAGTTCTTC.

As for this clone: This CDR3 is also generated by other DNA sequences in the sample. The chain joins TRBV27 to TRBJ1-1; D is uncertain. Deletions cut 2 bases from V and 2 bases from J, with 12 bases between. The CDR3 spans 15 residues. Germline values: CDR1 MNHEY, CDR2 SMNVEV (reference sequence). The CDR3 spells CASSLAGSYNTEAFF. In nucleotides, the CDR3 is TGTGCCAGCAGTTTAGCGGGGTCATATAACACTGAAGCTTTCTTT.

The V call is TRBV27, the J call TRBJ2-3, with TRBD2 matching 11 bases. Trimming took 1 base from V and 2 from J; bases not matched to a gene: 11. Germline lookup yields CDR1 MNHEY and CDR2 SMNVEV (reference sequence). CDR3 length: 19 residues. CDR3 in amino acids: CASSLYPPTSGVSTDTQYF. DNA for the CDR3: TGTGCCAGCAGTTTATACCCCCCGACTAGCGGGGTTTCCACAGATACGCAGTATTTT.

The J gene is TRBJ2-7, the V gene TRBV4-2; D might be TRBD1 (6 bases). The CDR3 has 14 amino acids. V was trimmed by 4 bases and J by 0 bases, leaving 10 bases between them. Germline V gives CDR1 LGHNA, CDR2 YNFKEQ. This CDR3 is CASSLMDSSYEQYF. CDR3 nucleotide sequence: TGTGCCAGCAGCCTCATGGACAGCTCCTACGAGCAGTACTTC.

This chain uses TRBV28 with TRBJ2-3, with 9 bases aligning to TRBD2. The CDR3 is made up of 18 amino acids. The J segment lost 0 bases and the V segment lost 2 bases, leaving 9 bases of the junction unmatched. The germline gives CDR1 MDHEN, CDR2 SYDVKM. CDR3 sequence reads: CASSLRAGGGLSTDTQYF. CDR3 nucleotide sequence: TGTGCCAGCAGTTTACGGGCGGGGGGGGGCTTGAGCACAGATACGCAGTATTTT.

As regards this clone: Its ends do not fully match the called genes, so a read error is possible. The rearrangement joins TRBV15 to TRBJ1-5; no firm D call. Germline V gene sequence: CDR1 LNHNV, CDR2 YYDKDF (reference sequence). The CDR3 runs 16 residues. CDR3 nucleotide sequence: TGTGCCACCAGCACCAGGCGGAGGGCGGGAAATCAGCCCCGGCATTTT. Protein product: CATSTRRRAGNQPRHF.

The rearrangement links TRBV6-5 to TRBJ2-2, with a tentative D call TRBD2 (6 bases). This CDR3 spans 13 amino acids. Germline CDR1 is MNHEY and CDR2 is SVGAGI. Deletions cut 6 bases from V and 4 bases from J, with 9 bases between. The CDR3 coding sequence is TGTGCCAGCAGGCCCGGGGGCACCGGGGAGCTGTTTTTT. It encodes CASRPGGTGELFF.